This is a list of T cell receptor beta chains from one sample in a study of cytomegalovirus exposure and HLA in healthy donors. The method was immunoSEQ multiplex PCR; TCRdb's version includes in-frame clones alone and lacks a portion of them. This sample has approximately 140,000 clones, with roughly three quarters found just once. The specimen was PBMCs. Receptors originate from a woman younger than 30 in good health and CMV-seronegative. Each CDR3 is given with its conserved first and last residue. The order of the fields is J gene, clone size, V gene, D gene, CDR3 DNA, CDR3 protein. D genes are given only for firm matches. Size values are once, few and many counts, or a class for expanded clones, and some rows have none.

TRBJ2-6 | NA | TRBV19 | NA | TGTGCCAGTACCTCTACGTCTGGGGCCAACGTCCTGACTTTC | CASTSTSGANVLTF
TRBJ1-1 | few | TRBV27 | NA | TGTGCCAGCAGTTCACAGGATGGGGTCACTGAAGCTTTCTTT | CASSSQDGVTEAFF
TRBJ1-6 | NA | TRBV30 | NA | TGTGCCTGGAGTTTTGTGGCAGGTCAGGAACCCCTCCACTTT | CAWSFVAGQEPLHF
TRBJ1-1 | NA | TRBV7-9 | TRBD1 | TGTGCCAGCAGCTTAGGAGAGGCAGGGGGTGCGTGGGACACTGAAGCTTTCTTT | CASSLGEAGGAWDTEAFF
TRBJ2-7 | NA | TRBV5-1 | TRBD1 | TGCGCCAGCAGGGGGACAGGGGGCAGCTACGAGCAGTACTTC | CASRGTGGSYEQYF
TRBJ2-2 | NA | TRBV15 | NA | TGTGCCACCAGCCCCGACAGGGGGGAGCTGTTTTTT | CATSPDRGELFF
TRBJ2-5 | NA | TRBV4-2 | NA | TGTGCCAGCAGCCCTGAGGGTTTGGGGGAGACCCAGTACTTC | CASSPEGLGETQYF
TRBJ1-2 | NA | TRBV5-1 | NA | TGCGCCAGCAGCTTGGAAGGCAGGGGCGGTAACTATGGCTACACCTTC | CASSLEGRGGNYGYTF
TRBJ1-5 | NA | TRBV4-1 | NA | TGCGCCAGCAGCCAAGAGGTTAAAGGGGTCAGCAATCAGCCCCAGCATTTT | CASSQEVKGVSNQPQHF
TRBJ1-5 | NA | TRBV30 | NA | TGTGCCTGGAGTGCGGGGTCCGGTCAGCCCCAGCATTTT | CAWSAGSGQPQHF
TRBJ1-1 | NA | TRBV28 | TRBD1 | TGTGCCAGCCGCTCACAGGGGGCGAGGAGTACTGAAGCTTTCTTT | CASRSQGARSTEAFF
TRBJ1-5 | NA | TRBV30 | TRBD1 | TGTGCCTGGGACCGGGACAGGGAGCTACATCAGCCCCAGCATTTT | CAWDRDRELHQPQHF
TRBJ2-7 | NA | TRBV9 | TRBD1 | TGTGCCAGCAGCGTGTCGGGACAGCTCTCCTACGAGCAGTACTTC | CASSVSGQLSYEQYF
TRBJ2-7 | NA | TRBV10-1 | NA | TGCGCCAGTGCGAGGCCAGCCCTCTACGAGCAGTACTTC | CASARPALYEQYF
TRBJ2-7 | once | TRBV5-1 | TRBD2 | TGCGCCAGCAGCTTGAGGACTAGCGGGAGAGACGAGCAGTACTTC | CASSLRTSGRDEQYF
TRBJ1-2 | NA | TRBV29-1 | TRBD1 | TGCAGCGTCGGGACAGAGACTAACTATGGCTACACCTTC | CSVGTETNYGYTF
TRBJ1-4 | few | TRBV4-1 | NA | TGCGCCAGCAGCGCTTATGAGACAGCAGAAAAACTGTTTTTT | CASSAYETAEKLFF